The TCR beta chain under discussion was sequenced for a study of technical replicates of blood from a few donors. The V gene lost 0 bases and the J gene lost 3 bases, with 9 bases spanning the gap. CDR3 length equals 13 residues. Per germline, CDR1 GTSNPN and CDR2 SVGIG (reference sequence). The protocol was immunoSEQ multiplex PCR, while the TCRdb copy is restricted to in-frame clones and leaves out a portion. This sample has approximately 74,000 clones, with roughly 98% found just once. The J gene is TRBJ2-7, the V gene TRBV30; perhaps TRBD1 as D (5 bases). Sequencing was done on a sample of T cells isolated from PBMCs. The source of this sequence is a human donor in good health. The CDR3 region has the DNA TGTGCCTGGAGTGTACCAGGGCTCTACGAGCAGTACTTC. It encodes CAWSVPGLYEQYF.